The rows below give T cell receptor beta chains drawn from one sample of a study of PD-L1 blockade in urothelial cancer. Assay used: immunoSEQ multiplex PCR; TCRdb lists only in-frame clones, some missing. The data contain tens of thousands of clones, approximately 87% of them seen just once; the ten biggest clones take up about 15%. The sample was PBMCs, taken around atezolizumab (anti-PD-L1) treatment. The receptors originated from a man in his fifties or sixties with urothelial cancer. Both conserved end residues are part of each CDR3. D genes are given only for firm matches. Where a row states a size, it is once, few, many or the class of an expanded clone; other rows omit it.

>TRBJ1-1|.|TRBV6-5|.
CASSEGRAPAFF
TGTGCCAGCAGCGAGGGGAGGGCCCCAGCTTTCTTT
>TRBJ2-5|.|TRBV2|.
CASSEASGFGETQYF
TGTGCCAGCAGTGAAGCGTCAGGGTTTGGGGAGACCCAGTACTTC
>TRBJ2-1|TRBD2|TRBV29-1|few
CSGQTSGRSEQFF
TGCAGCGGTCAGACTAGCGGGAGGAGTGAGCAGTTCTTC
>TRBJ1-6|TRBD1|TRBV2|.
CASSGTGDSPLHF
TGTGCCAGCAGTGGAACAGGGGATTCACCCCTCCACTTT
>TRBJ2-5|TRBD1|TRBV5-1|.
CASRRQGEETQYF
TGCGCCAGCAGGCGTCAGGGGGAAGAGACCCAGTACTTC
>TRBJ2-7|TRBD2|TRBV4-3|.
CASSQVAGGQYEQYF
TGCGCCAGCAGCCAAGTAGCGGGAGGGCAATACGAGCAGTACTTC
>TRBJ2-2|TRBD2|TRBV9|.
CASSERTSGAGELFF
TGTGCCAGCAGCGAGCGGACTAGCGGGGCCGGGGAGCTGTTTTTT
>TRBJ2-1|.|TRBV15|.
CATSILDRGLGEQFF
.
>TRBJ2-7|TRBD1|TRBV7-8|.
CASSSGTGVIYEQYF
TGTGCCAGCAGCTCAGGGACAGGGGTTATCTACGAGCAGTACTTC
>TRBJ2-1|.|TRBV7-9|.
CASSSSAISYNEQFF
TGTGCCAGCAGCTCAAGCGCTATCTCCTACAATGAGCAGTTCTTC
>TRBJ2-2|.|TRBV4-3|.
CASSLISDTGELFF
TGCGCCAGCAGCCTAATTAGTGACACCGGGGAGCTGTTTTTT
>TRBJ2-7|.|TRBV28|once
CASRSPGSWTYEQYF
TGTGCCAGCCGATCCCCGGGTTCCTGGACCTACGAGCAGTACTTC
>TRBJ2-7|TRBD1|TRBV11-1|.
CASSSHQGAAYEQYF
TGTGCCAGCAGCTCACATCAGGGGGCTGCCTACGAGCAGTACTTC
>TRBJ1-4|TRBD1|TRBV30|few
CAWNRRGQGDRKLFF
TGTGCCTGGAACCGGAGAGGACAGGGAGATAGAAAACTGTTTTTT
>TRBJ1-1|TRBD1|TRBV9|.
CASSAGGQGSEAFF
TGTGCCAGCAGCGCGGGAGGACAGGGTAGTGAAGCTTTCTTT
>TRBJ2-1|.|TRBV10-3|few
CAITRSRGSDEQFF
TGTGCCATAACCAGGTCTAGGGGTTCGGATGAGCAGTTCTTC
>TRBJ2-5|.|TRBV11-3|few
CASSLIHQETQYF
TGTGCCAGCAGCTTAATCCATCAAGAGACCCAGTACTTC
>TRBJ2-1|TRBD2|TRBV27|.
CASSLSPPSGRGYEQFF
TGTGCCAGCAGTTTATCCCCCCCTAGCGGGAGAGGCTATGAGCAGTTCTTC
>TRBJ2-1|.|TRBV5-1|.
CASSLVDLYEQFF
TGCGCCAGCAGCTTGGTTGACTTGTATGAGCAGTTCTTC
>TRBJ1-5|.|TRBV7-8|.
CASSAHRTGPRDF
TGTGCCAGCAGCGCACACCGTACAGGACCAAGGGATTTT
>TRBJ2-1|TRBD2|TRBV4-2|.
CASSQGAARTSGYNEQFF
TGTGCCAGCAGCCAAGGAGCCGCGAGGACTAGCGGCTACAATGAGCAGTTCTTC
>TRBJ2-7|TRBD1|TRBV6-5|.
CASSYDRGPYEQYF
TGTGCCAGCAGTTACGACAGGGGTCCCTACGAGCAGTACTTC
>TRBJ2-7|.|TRBV6-5|.
CASSYSSGGRYEQYF
TGTGCCAGCAGTTACTCGAGTGGGGGCCGCTACGAGCAGTACTTC